The T cell receptor beta chain under discussion was sequenced for a study of response to subunit inactivated influenza vaccine. Study findings and constraints: T cells newly recruited by each seasonal influenza vaccination are few, the authors suggested.

The CDR3 extends over 11 amino acids. Trimming stripped 1 base from V and 5 bases from J, with 0 bases between. Each CDR3 protein gets one entry after TCRdb re-called the RT-PCR reads with MiXCR. The data hold approximately 170,000 distinct CDR3 sequences, with over 9.5% observed a single time. Turning to this clonotype: Its matching antigen is unknown.

This sample also belongs to another study, concerning T cells expressing NK-cell markers. Turning to that study: TCR beta cDNA was generated via 5'RACE template switching incorporating UMIs. One of the eight sequenced donors was seronegative, whereas the other seven were HCMV-seropositive. Among the experiments, several used an anti-gamma-delta TCR antibody to restrict sorting to alpha-beta TCR T cells.

This TCR was recovered from a man in his fifties who received an inactivated influenza vaccine. This sample comprised CD8+ T cells sorted from PBMCs, obtained roughly 12 days after vaccination. The J gene is TRBJ1-3, the V gene TRBV12-3 or TRBV12-4; unclear D gene. The CDR3 bases are TGTGCCAGCAGTTTAGGAAACACCATATATTTT. Translating it yields CASSLGNTIYF.